This T cell receptor (beta chain) was identified during a study of CD8 T cells in ankylosing spondylitis. Study-level findings and limits: What seemed typical of ankylosing spondylitis blood was a TCR beta motif built from eight highly homologous variants.

MiXCR, applied by TCRdb to the 5' RACE reads, yields one record per CDR3 protein. The sample contains roughly 670,000 distinct CDR3 sequences, about 20% of which appear only once. As concerns this clonotype: What it recognizes is unknown.

Germline V gene sequence: CDR1 MNHNS, CDR2 SASEGT. The CDR3 contains 15 residues. J gave up 8 bases and V 5 bases, and 13 bases lay outside the gene matches. The rearrangement joins TRBV6-1 to TRBJ2-7, with 9 positions matching TRBD1. The clonotype comes from a male donor with ankylosing spondylitis. Sequencing was done on a sample of blood, either unsorted or a sorted T cell fraction (not recorded which). The CDR3 is CASSTRDRAGGKQYF. CDR3 DNA sequence: TGTGCCAGCAGTACCAGGGACAGGGCCGGTGGTAAGCAGTACTTC.